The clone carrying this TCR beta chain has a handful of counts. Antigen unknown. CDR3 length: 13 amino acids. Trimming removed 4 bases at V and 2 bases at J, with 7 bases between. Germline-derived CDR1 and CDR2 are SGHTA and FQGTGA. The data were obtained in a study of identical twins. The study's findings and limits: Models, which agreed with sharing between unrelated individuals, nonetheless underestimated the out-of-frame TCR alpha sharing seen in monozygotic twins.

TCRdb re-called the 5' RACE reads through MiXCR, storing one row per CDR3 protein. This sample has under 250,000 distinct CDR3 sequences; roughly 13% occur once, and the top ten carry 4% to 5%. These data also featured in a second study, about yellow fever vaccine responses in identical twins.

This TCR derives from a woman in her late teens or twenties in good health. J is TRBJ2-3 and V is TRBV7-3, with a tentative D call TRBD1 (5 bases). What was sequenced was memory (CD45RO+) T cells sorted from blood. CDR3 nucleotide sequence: TGTGCCAGCAGCTCACAGGCCACAGATACGCAGTATTTT. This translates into CASSSQATDTQYF.